The T cell receptor (beta chain) described here comes from a study of early stage breast cancer tumors. Study in general: Most invasive tumors, about 75% of the 16, were ER+/PR+/HER2-.

V was cut by 4 bases and J by 5 bases, with 4 bases left in between. Germline V CDR1 and CDR2: SGHKS, YYEKEE (reference sequence). This CDR3 has 11 residues. The repertoire was sequenced with immunoSEQ multiplex PCR; TCRdb's copy has only in-frame clones and lacks some. Here the sample spans 20,000 to 25,000 clones, 60% to 85% being singletons. Study-level results: Enriched TCRB sequences shared across patients were mostly commonly generated sequences.

On this clone: Its antigen is unknown.

J is TRBJ2-1 and V is TRBV5-5; D uncertain. The sequence came from a person between 55 and 69 years old with breast cancer. The sample taken for sequencing was blood. The CDR3 DNA reads as TGTGCCAGCAGCAGGGACAATGAGCAGTTCTTC. It codes for CASSRDNEQFF. Based on the CDR3 plus reference TRBV5-5 and TRBJ2-1, the full variable domain is DAGVTQSPTHLIKTRGQQVTLRCSPISGHKSVSWYQQVLGQGPQFIFQYYEKEERGRGNFPDRFSARQFPNYSSELNVNALLLGDSALYLCASSRDNEQFFGPGTRLTVL.